One sample yielded the 24 T cell receptor beta chains listed below, sequenced in a study of blood T cells in healthy people across ages. It was with a sample-barcoded 5' primer and a J-beta primer mix that a second PCR of about 6 to 12 cycles was run. TCRdb re-called the 5' RACE reads through MiXCR, storing one row per CDR3 protein. The table records over 950,000 distinct CDR3 sequences, 35% to 45% of them present only once. The source material was blood. The receptors here all came from a man aged 18 to 29 in good health.

As regards this clonotype: A much larger clone is a single base away; this may be a read error. The chain employs TRBV12-3 or TRBV12-4 and TRBJ2-3, with D possibly being TRBD1 (5 bases). The CDR3 has 15 amino acids. Trimming shortened V by 4 bases and J by 0 bases, and 11 bases separated the two germline ends. The CDR3 region is CASSWGGMSTDTQYF. CDR3 DNA: TGTGCCAGCAGTTGGGGCGGAATGAGCACAGATACGCAGTATTTT.

V and J are TRBV6-5 and TRBJ1-1; 8 positions match TRBD1. CDR3 size: 13 residues. The J segment lost 4 bases and the V segment lost 6 bases, leaving 4 bases of the junction unmatched. Per germline, CDR1 MNHEY and CDR2 SVGAGI. CDR3: CASRQTGGTEAFF. Here the CDR3 DNA reads TGTGCCAGCAGACAAACAGGGGGCACTGAAGCTTTCTTT.

The chain has TRBV19 and TRBJ1-2; TRBD1 is a possible D gene (5 bases). V was shortened by 4 bases and J by 6 bases, with 21 bases between the two germline ends. This CDR3 region has 16 residues. Germline V gene sequence: CDR1 LNHDA, CDR2 SQIVND (reference sequence). The CDR3 bases are TGTGCCAGTAGTACAACCCTTTCACCGACAGACCATGGCTACACCTTC. This translates into CASSTTLSPTDHGYTF.

This chain uses TRBV19 with TRBJ2-5; D is possibly TRBD1 or TRBD2 (5 bases each). The germline V gene encodes CDR1 LNHDA and CDR2 SQIVND (reference sequence). This CDR3 region has 15 residues. Trimming took 10 bases from V and 5 from J, leaving 23 bases between them. In DNA form, the CDR3 reads TGTGCCACCACAAAGGGGACCGACGCCTCCGAGACCCAGTACTTC. Its protein is CATTKGTDASETQYF.

The rearrangement uses TRBV5-1 and TRBJ1-1; D is unresolved. The germline gives CDR1 SGHRS, CDR2 YFSETQ. Deletions cut 4 bases from V and 1 base from J, with 11 bases between. This CDR3 comprises 14 residues. The DNA of the CDR3 is TGCGCCAGCAGCGTAGCAGATTCGAACACTGAAGCTTTCTTT. It encodes CASSVADSNTEAFF.

This clonotype was seen a handful of times. The CDR3 spells CSGCQDHEKLFF. DNA for the CDR3: TGCAGTGGGTGTCAGGACCATGAAAAACTGTTTTTT. The chain is built from TRBV20-1 and TRBJ1-4; D gene unclear. CDR1 is DFQATT and CDR2 is SNEGSKA in the germline V gene (reference sequence). V lost 7 bases to trimming and J lost 6 bases, with 12 bases between them. The CDR3 contains 12 residues.

This clonotype was seen more than once but under ten times. The chain combines TRBV29-1 with TRBJ1-3; D uncertain. From germline, CDR1 is SQVTM and CDR2 ANQGSEA. V lost 1 base and J 3 bases, leaving 4 bases between the germline ends. The CDR3 covers 12 residues. CDR3 residues: CSVEAVGNTIYF. The CDR3 DNA reads as TGCAGCGTTGAAGCTGTTGGAAACACCATATATTTT.

This clonotype was found once. A much larger clone lies a single base off, so this may be a read error. J is TRBJ1-2 and V is TRBV6-5; 9 positions match TRBD1. V dropped 7 bases and J dropped 4; count of bases not matched to a gene: 7. The CDR3 runs 14 residues. Germline CDR1 reads MNHEY; CDR2 reads SVGAGI. The CDR3 protein is CASTHLGQGYGYTF. The CDR3 region has the DNA TGTGCCAGCACCCATCTGGGACAGGGCTATGGCTACACCTTC.

This clonotype was seen once. The gene calls are TRBV2 and TRBJ1-6, with a weak D call TRBD1 (5 bases). V was clipped by 4 bases and J by 10 bases, with 17 bases between them. The V gene's germline CDR1 is SNHLY and CDR2 FYNNEI. The CDR3 has 15 residues. CDR3 nucleotide sequence: TGTGCCAGCAGTGTAAGGGTAGGGGAAAACTCACCCCTCCACTTT. Amino acids: CASSVRVGENSPLHF.

The chain couples TRBV2 to TRBJ2-1; D remains unclear. This CDR3 contains 13 residues. With 9 bases removed from V and 3 bases from J, the gap between germline ends came to 12 bases. The germline V gene has CDR1 SNHLY and CDR2 FYNNEI. CDR3 amino acids: CARGRAYYNEQFF. The CDR3 DNA reads as TGTGCCAGAGGACGGGCCTACTACAATGAGCAGTTCTTC.

This sequence joins TRBV25-1 and TRBJ2-3; perhaps TRBD2 as D (5 bases). V was clipped by 2 bases and J by 5 bases, with 14 bases between them. CDR1 and CDR2 from the germline V gene are MGHDK and SYGVNS. This CDR3 is 15 amino acids long. CDR3 bases: TGTGCCAGCAGTGAACTCGGGGAGACGAGAGATACGCAGTATTTT. Amino acid sequence: CASSELGETRDTQYF.

The V gene is TRBV3-1, the J gene TRBJ1-2; no definite D call. Germline CDR1 LGHDT, CDR2 YNNKEL (reference sequence). The CDR3 has 13 residues. V dropped 1 base and J dropped 4 bases, with 7 bases sitting between them. The CDR3 here is CASSQGWTYGYTF. CDR3 nucleotides: TGTGCCAGCAGCCAAGGGTGGACCTATGGCTACACCTTC.

This clonotype has ten or more counts. V and J are TRBV4-1 and TRBJ1-2; D is uncertain. With 1 base removed from V and 8 bases from J, the gap between germline ends came to 20 bases. CDR3 length equals 16 residues. Germline CDR1 and CDR2: MGHRA and YSYEKL. Written as DNA, the CDR3 is TGCGCCAGCAGCCAAGGCTGGGTTCGGGGTTCTTGGGGCTACACCTTC. It specifies CASSQGWVRGSWGYTF.

This clonotype has a handful of counts. The gene calls are TRBV20-1 and TRBJ1-4; 9 bases match TRBD1. V trimming: 5 bases; J trimming: 2 bases; junction bases outside the gene matches: 12. The CDR3 extends over 17 amino acids. Germline assignment: CDR1 DFQATT and CDR2 SNEGSKA (reference sequence). CDR3 bases: TGCAGTGCTGGGACCGGGACAGGGAGTTACACTAATGAAAAACTGTTTTTT. This encodes CSAGTGTGSYTNEKLFF.

This clonotype has more than one count but fewer than ten. The chain is built from TRBV9 and TRBJ2-3; D is undetermined. V was clipped by 0 bases and J by 4 bases, with 6 bases between them. The CDR3 runs 13 residues. The germline V gene has CDR1 SGDLS and CDR2 YYNGEE. Written as DNA, the CDR3 is TGTGCCAGCAGCGTAGAAGTGCCAGATACGCAGTATTTT. Its protein product is CASSVEVPDTQYF.

The gene calls are TRBV24-1 and TRBJ2-7; perhaps TRBD2 as D (6 bases). The last part of the DNA fits TRBJ2-5 better; the J call may be wrong. Germline V CDR1 and CDR2: KGHDR, SFDVKD. This CDR3 spans 15 amino acids. The CDR3 DNA reads as TGTGCCACTGGCGAGAACAGCGGGTCCCGAGAGACCCAGTACTTC. This gives the protein CATGENSGSRETQYF.

This chain connects TRBV20-1 to TRBJ2-1; TRBD2 matches at 7 bases. CDR3 length equals 14 residues. The junction had 4 bases not matched to a gene; V was cut back by 3 bases and J by 2 bases. Germline CDR1 DFQATT, CDR2 SNEGSKA (reference sequence). CDR3 sequence: CSARGRGPYNEQFF. The CDR3 nucleotides read TGCAGTGCTAGGGGGAGGGGCCCCTACAATGAGCAGTTCTTC.

The V and J genes are TRBV25-1 and TRBJ2-5; D is possibly TRBD1 (5 bases). V shed 2 bases and J shed 5 bases, with 21 bases lying between them. The CDR3 runs 17 residues. CDR1 is MGHDK, CDR2 SYGVNS, per germline. CDR3 sequence reads: CASSEKQAFRARETQYF. In DNA, the CDR3 is TGTGCCAGCAGTGAAAAGCAGGCGTTCAGGGCGAGGGAGACCCAGTACTTC.

Points on this clonotype: This may be a read error: a much more frequent sequence differs by one nucleotide. The genes are TRBV27 and TRBJ2-2; D remains ambiguous. This CDR3 spans 14 amino acids. V was cut by 2 bases and J by 3 bases, with 7 bases left in between. In germline, CDR1 is MNHEY, CDR2 SMNVEV (reference sequence). CDR3 DNA sequence: TGTGCCAGCAGTTTAGGGCAGCACACCGGGGAGCTGTTTTTT. As protein: CASSLGQHTGELFF.

A note on this clonotype: A much more abundant neighbour one base away suggests this may be a read error. The J gene is TRBJ1-2, the V gene TRBV20-1, with 8 bases matching TRBD1. V dropped 0 bases and J dropped 3; count of bases not matched to a gene: 6. In germline, CDR1 is DFQATT, CDR2 SNEGSKA (reference sequence). This CDR3 comprises 15 residues. CDR3 nucleotide sequence: TGCAGTGCTAGAGATTCGGTACAGGGGGACTATGGCTACACCTTC. Protein: CSARDSVQGDYGYTF.

The rearrangement joins TRBV25-1 to TRBJ1-1; perhaps TRBD1 as D (5 bases). Germline CDR1 is MGHDK and CDR2 is SYGVNS. CDR3 size: 11 residues. The CDR3: CVPPQGPEAFF. CDR3 DNA: TGTGTCCCACCTCAGGGCCCTGAAGCTTTCTTT.

This chain uses TRBV28 with TRBJ2-7; no firm D call. The germline V gene has CDR1 MDHEN and CDR2 SYDVKM. There are 15 residues in the CDR3. Between the trimmed V and J ends, which lost 5 bases and 12 bases, there was a span of 26 bases. The CDR3 DNA is TGTGCCAGCAGTCGCCCAGCTCGACCGGAAGAGACCCGGTACTTC. Protein sequence: CASSRPARPEETRYF.

This clonotype was observed a handful of times. The rearrangement joins TRBV6-5 to TRBJ1-2; tentative D call: TRBD1 (5 bases). V lost 6 bases and J lost 2, with 16 bases in between. The CDR3 covers 15 residues. Germline CDR1 and CDR2: MNHEY and SVGAGI. CDR3 in amino acids: CASRHGTVLNYGYTF. The CDR3 coding sequence is TGTGCCAGCAGACATGGGACCGTTCTGAACTATGGCTACACCTTC.

V is TRBV5-1 and J is TRBJ2-5; TRBD1 agrees at 7 bases. V lost 4 bases to trimming and J lost 11 bases; unmatched junction nucleotides: 14. In germline, CDR1 is SGHRS, CDR2 YFSETQ. The CDR3 length is 14 residues. The DNA of the CDR3 is TGCGCCAGCAGCCACTCTGGGACAGCCAATGAGCAGTACTTC. This sequence encodes CASSHSGTANEQYF.